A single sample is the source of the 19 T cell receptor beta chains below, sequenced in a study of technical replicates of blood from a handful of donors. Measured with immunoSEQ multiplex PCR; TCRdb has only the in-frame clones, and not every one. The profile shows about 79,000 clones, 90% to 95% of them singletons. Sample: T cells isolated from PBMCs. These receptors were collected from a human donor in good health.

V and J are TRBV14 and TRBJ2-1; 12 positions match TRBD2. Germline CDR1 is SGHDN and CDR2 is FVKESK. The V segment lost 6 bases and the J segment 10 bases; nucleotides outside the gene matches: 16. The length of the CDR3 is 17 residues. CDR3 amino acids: CASRTSLATSGRYEQFF. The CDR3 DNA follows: TGTGCCAGCAGAACATCCCTGGCGACTAGCGGGAGATACGAGCAGTTCTTC.

The CDR3 protein is CASSALGRAYEQYF. The CDR3 nucleotides are TGTGCCAGTAGTGCCTTGGGCAGGGCTTACGAGCAGTACTTC. This chain links TRBV19 with TRBJ2-7; tentatively, D is TRBD1 (5 bases). Germline lookup yields CDR1 LNHDA and CDR2 SQIVND (reference sequence). The CDR3 runs to 14 residues. V was clipped by 5 bases and J by 4 bases, with 15 bases between them.

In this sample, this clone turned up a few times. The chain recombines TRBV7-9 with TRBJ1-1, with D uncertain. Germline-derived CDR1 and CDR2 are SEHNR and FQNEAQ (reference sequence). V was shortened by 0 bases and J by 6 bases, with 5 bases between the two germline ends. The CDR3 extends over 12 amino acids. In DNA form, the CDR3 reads TGTGCCAGCAGCTTAGCGCGAGCTGAAGCTTTCTTT. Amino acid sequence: CASSLARAEAFF. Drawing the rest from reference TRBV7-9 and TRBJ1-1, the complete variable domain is DTGVSQNPRHKITKRGQNVTFRCDPISEHNRLYWYRQTLGQGPEFLTYFQNEAQLEKSRLLSDRFSAERPKGSFSTLEIQRTEQGDSAMYLCASSLARAEAFFGQGTRLTVV.

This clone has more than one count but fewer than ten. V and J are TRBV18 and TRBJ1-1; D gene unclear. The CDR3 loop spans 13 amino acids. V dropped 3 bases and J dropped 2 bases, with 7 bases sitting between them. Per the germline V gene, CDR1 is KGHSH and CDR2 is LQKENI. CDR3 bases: TGTGCCAGCTCACCGAACAGTAACACTGAAGCTTTCTTT. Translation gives CASSPNSNTEAFF.

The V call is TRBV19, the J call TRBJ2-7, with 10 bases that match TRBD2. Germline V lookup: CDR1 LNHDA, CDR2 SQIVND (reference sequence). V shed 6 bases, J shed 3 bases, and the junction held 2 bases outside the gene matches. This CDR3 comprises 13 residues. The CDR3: CASSEREGYEQYF. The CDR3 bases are TGTGCCAGTAGCGAGCGGGAGGGCTACGAGCAGTACTTC.

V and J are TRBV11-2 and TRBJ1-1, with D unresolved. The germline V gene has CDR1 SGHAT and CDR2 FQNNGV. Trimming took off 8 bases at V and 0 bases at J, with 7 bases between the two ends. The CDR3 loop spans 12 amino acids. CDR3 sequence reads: CASSEMNTEAFF. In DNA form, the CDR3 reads TGTGCCAGCTCCGAGATGAACACTGAAGCTTTCTTT.

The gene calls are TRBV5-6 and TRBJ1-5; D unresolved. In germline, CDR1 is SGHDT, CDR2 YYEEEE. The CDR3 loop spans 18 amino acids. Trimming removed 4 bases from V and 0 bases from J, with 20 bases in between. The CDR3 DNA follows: TGTGCCAGCAGCCTGAGAGGGTCCCTTGAATATAGCAATCAGCCCCAGCATTTT. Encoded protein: CASSLRGSLEYSNQPQHF.

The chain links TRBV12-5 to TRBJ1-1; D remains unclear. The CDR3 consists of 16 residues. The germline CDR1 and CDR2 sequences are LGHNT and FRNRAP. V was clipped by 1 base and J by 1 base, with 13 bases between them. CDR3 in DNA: TGTGCTAGTGGTTTGGGTGGCGGAGAGGAGAACACTGAAGCTTTCTTT. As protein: CASGLGGGEENTEAFF. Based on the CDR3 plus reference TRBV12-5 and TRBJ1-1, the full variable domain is DARVTQTPRHKVTEMGQEVTMRCQPILGHNTVFWYRQTMMQGLELLAYFRNRAPLDDSGMPKDRFSAEMPDATLATLKIQPSEPRDSAVYFCASGLGGGEENTEAFFGQGTRLTVV.

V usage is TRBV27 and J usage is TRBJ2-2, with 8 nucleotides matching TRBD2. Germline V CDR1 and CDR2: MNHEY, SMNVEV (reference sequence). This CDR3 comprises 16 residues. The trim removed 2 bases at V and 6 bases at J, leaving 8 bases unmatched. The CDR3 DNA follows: TGTGCCAGCAGTTTAACGACTAGCGATGATCCCGGGGAGCTGTTTTTT. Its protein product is CASSLTTSDDPGELFF.

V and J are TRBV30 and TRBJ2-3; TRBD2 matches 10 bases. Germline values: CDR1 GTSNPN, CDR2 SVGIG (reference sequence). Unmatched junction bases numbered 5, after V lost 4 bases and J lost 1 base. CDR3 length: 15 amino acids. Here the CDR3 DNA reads TGTGCCTGGAATCTGCTAGCGGGGGGCACAGATACGCAGTATTTT. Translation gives CAWNLLAGGTDTQYF.

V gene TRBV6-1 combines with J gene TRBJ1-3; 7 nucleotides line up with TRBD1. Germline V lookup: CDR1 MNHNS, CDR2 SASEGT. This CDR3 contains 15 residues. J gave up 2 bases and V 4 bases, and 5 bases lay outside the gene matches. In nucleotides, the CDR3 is TGTGCCAGCAGTGTTGTCGACAGGGCTGGAAACACCATATATTTT. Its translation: CASSVVDRAGNTIYF.

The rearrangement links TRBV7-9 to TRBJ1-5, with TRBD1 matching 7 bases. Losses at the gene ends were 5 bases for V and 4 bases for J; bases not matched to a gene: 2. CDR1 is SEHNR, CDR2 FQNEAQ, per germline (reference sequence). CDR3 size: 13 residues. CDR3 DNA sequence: TGTGCCAGCAGCCCGACAGGGAATCAGCCCCAGCATTTT. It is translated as CASSPTGNQPQHF.

This CDR3 is CASSQSGSDAEAFF. For the CDR3, the DNA is TGCGCCAGCAGCCAATCCGGGAGTGACGCTGAAGCTTTCTTT. The chain combines TRBV4-1 with TRBJ1-1; D call uncertain. Germline CDR1 and CDR2: MGHRA and YSYEKL. This CDR3 is 14 amino acids long. V was shortened by 2 bases and J by 6 bases, with 13 bases between the two germline ends.

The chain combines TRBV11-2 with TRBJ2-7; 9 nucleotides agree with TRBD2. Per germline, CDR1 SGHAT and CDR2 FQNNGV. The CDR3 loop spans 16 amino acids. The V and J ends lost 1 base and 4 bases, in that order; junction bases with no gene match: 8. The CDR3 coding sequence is TGTGCCAGCAGCTTAGTTTGGGCTAGCGGGGAATACGAGCAGTACTTC. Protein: CASSLVWASGEYEQYF.

CDR3 DNA sequence: TGCGCCAGCAGCTCCACGGGGGATAGCAATCAGCCCCAGCATTTT. Translating gives CASSSTGDSNQPQHF. The gene calls are TRBV5-1 and TRBJ1-5; tentatively, D is TRBD1 (5 bases). Germline assignment: CDR1 SGHRS and CDR2 YFSETQ. V lost 3 bases and J 0 bases, leaving 10 bases between the germline ends. The CDR3 sequence is 15 residues long.

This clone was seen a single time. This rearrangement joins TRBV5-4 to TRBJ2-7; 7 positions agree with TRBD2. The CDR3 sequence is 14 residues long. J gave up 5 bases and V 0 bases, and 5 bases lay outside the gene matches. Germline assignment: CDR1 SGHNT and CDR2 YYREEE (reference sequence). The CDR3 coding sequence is TGTGCCAGCAGCTTGGCCGGGGGGAGGGACGAGCAGTACTTC. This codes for CASSLAGGRDEQYF.

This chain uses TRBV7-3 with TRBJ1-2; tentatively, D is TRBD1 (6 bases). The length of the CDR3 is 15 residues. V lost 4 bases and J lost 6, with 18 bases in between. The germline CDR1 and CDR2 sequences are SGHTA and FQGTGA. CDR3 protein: CASSSAAGQRHGYTF. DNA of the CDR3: TGTGCCAGCAGCTCAGCGGCCGGACAGCGCCATGGCTACACCTTC.

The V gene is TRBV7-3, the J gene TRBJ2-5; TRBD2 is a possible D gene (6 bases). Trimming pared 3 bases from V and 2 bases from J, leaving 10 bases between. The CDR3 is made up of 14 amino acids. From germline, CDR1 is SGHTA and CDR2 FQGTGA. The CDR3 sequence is CASSLIGSQETQYF. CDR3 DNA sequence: TGTGCCAGCAGCTTGATCGGGAGTCAAGAGACCCAGTACTTC.

The CDR3 region is CASSPTRATNYGYTF. CDR3 sequence (DNA): TGCGCCAGCAGCCCGACGAGGGCCACTAACTATGGCTACACCTTC. The chain employs TRBV5-1 and TRBJ1-2; no definite D call. The CDR3 spans 15 residues. Trimming removed 4 bases from V and 0 bases from J, with 13 bases in between. Germline V gives CDR1 SGHRS, CDR2 YFSETQ.